Here is one TCR beta chain with its context. The table came from immunoSEQ multiplex PCR; TCRdb's copy has only in-frame clones and leaves some out. The sample carries about 94,000 clones, 85% recorded once. Germline V gene lookup returns CDR1 SNHLY and CDR2 FYNNEI. The CDR3 is made up of 13 amino acids. V shed 7 bases and J shed 0 bases, with 7 bases lying between them. The data were obtained in a study of T cell responses to AZD1222 COVID-19 vaccine. This TCR was recovered from an adult who received the AZD1222 COVID-19 vaccine. Sequenced here: peripheral blood, sampled 28 days after the second AZD1222 dose. The genes are TRBV2 and TRBJ1-3; D ambiguous. In DNA form, the CDR3 reads TGTGCCAGCAACTTGATCTCTGGAAACACCATATATTTT. The encoded protein is CASNLISGNTIYF.